This TCR beta chain originates from a study of blood T cell repertoires in COVID-19. About the research overall: There were acute and convalescent COVID-19 samples, and they came from the United States, Italy and Spain. PBMCs, B-cell-depleted T cells, or T cells provided the cDNA or gDNA that made up the material.

This clone came up once. V lost 4 bases and J lost 0; bases outside the gene matches: 12. The length of the CDR3 is 18 residues. CDR1 is SEHNR and CDR2 is FQNEAQ in the germline V gene (reference sequence). Using immunoSEQ multiplex PCR, the repertoire was profiled, and TCRdb retains in-frame clones only, with some absent. The table lists 91,000 or so clones, approximately 78% of them singletons, with 6.5% to 8.5% in the top ten. This chain joins TRBV7-9 and TRBJ1-1; 9 bases map to TRBD1. Sequencing was done on a sample of peripheral blood. The receptor was derived from a man aged 45-60 years with active or convalescent COVID-19. Here the CDR3 DNA reads TGTGCCAGCAGCTCCCCATTATGGGACAGGGAATTGAACACTGAAGCTTTCTTT. Amino acids: CASSSPLWDRELNTEAFF. Complete variable domain (other parts from reference TRBV7-9 and TRBJ1-1): DTGVSQNPRHKITKRGQNVTFRCDPISEHNRLYWYRQTLGQGPEFLTYFQNEAQLEKSRLLSDRFSAERPKGSFSTLEIQRTEQGDSAMYLCASSSPLWDRELNTEAFFGQGTRLTVV.